This is a list of T cell receptor beta chains from one sample in a study of CD8 T cells in Susac syndrome. TCRdb processed the immunoSEQ multiplex PCR reads anew with MiXCR; each CDR3 protein has one entry. Here the sample spans some 110,000 distinct CDR3 sequences, around 92% being singletons. Sequenced sample: CD4+ T cells from PBMCs. These receptors were obtained from a human donor with multiple sclerosis. Both conserved end residues are part of each CDR3. D genes are given only for firm matches. Clone size is not always given. Where it is, it says once, few, many or a class for expanded clones.

D gene | J gene | clone size | V gene | CDR3 DNA | CDR3 protein
- | TRBJ1-1 | once | TRBV10-1 | TGCGCCAGCAGTGTAAGACAAGAGAACACTGAAGCTTTCTTT | CASSVRQENTEAFF
TRBD2 | TRBJ2-3 | - | TRBV5-4 | TGTGCCAGCAGCCCCCACAAGGCGGGGGGAGGGGGAGATACGCAGTATTTT | CASSPHKAGGGGDTQYF
- | TRBJ1-4 | - | TRBV28 | TGTGCCAGCAGTGCTGGGGGGACTGTTGAAAAACTGTTTTTT | CASSAGGTVEKLFF
- | TRBJ2-7 | - | TRBV25-1 | TGTGCCAGCAGTGAGTCTTTAGCGGTTTACGAGCAGTACTTC | CASSESLAVYEQYF
TRBD1 | TRBJ2-3 | - | TRBV19 | TGTGCCAGTAGTACCCCGGGACAGGGATCCGATACGCAGTATTTT | CASSTPGQGSDTQYF
- | TRBJ1-1 | - | TRBV29-1 | TGCAGCGGGAGCGAACAGAGTCCAGAAGCTTTCTTT | CSGSEQSPEAFF
- | TRBJ2-7 | - | TRBV27 | TGTGCCAGCACCCGCGGCTACGAGCAGTACTTC | CASTRGYEQYF
- | TRBJ1-1 | - | TRBV3-1 | TGTGCCAGCAGCCAAGGGGCCGTTTCCCAGGTGGGGGGCACTGAAGCTTTCTTT | CASSQGAVSQVGGTEAFF
TRBD1 | TRBJ1-5 | - | TRBV20-1 | TGCAGTGCCAGACCAGGACAGGGGGGGGATCAGCCCCAGCATTTT | CSARPGQGGDQPQHF
- | TRBJ2-3 | - | TRBV19 | TGTGCCAGTAGTATAAGGGGGATCTACACAGATACGCAGTATTTT | CASSIRGIYTDTQYF
- | TRBJ2-2 | - | TRBV7-9 | TGTGCCAGCAGCCCCTTAAGAACGCCTGCAGTCCCCGGGGAGCTGTTTTTT | CASSPLRTPAVPGELFF
- | TRBJ1-1 | - | TRBV7-2 | TGTGCCAGCAGCTTAGGATTGAGGCGGGGCCGGAGGTCGAACACTGAAGCTTTCTTT | CASSLGLRRGRRSNTEAFF
TRBD1 | TRBJ1-4 | - | TRBV4-3 | TGCGCCAGCAGCCAGTCCGGGACAGGGGCTAATGAAAAACTGTTTTTT | CASSQSGTGANEKLFF
- | TRBJ1-2 | - | TRBV20-1 | TGCAGTGTAAGGCAGTCCTATGGCTACACCTTC | CSVRQSYGYTF
TRBD1 | TRBJ2-5 | - | TRBV7-2 | TGTGCCAGCAGTCCGGACAGGGGGCGCGGGGAGACCCAGTACTTC | CASSPDRGRGETQYF
TRBD1 | TRBJ2-7 | - | TRBV28 | TGTGCCAGCAGTCCCTTCCGGGACAGGGGGTCCCACGAGCAGTACTTC | CASSPFRDRGSHEQYF
TRBD1 | TRBJ1-2 | - | TRBV15 | TGTGCCACCAGCAAGGGGGACAGGTCTATCTCTTACTATGGCTACACCTTC | CATSKGDRSISYYGYTF
TRBD2 | TRBJ2-3 | - | TRBV29-1 | TGCAGCGTTGGGCGGGCTAGCGGGGGCACAGATACGCAGTATTTT | CSVGRASGGTDTQYF
TRBD1 | TRBJ2-7 | - | TRBV3-1 | TGTGCCAGCAGCCCAACCGGGACAGGAGGTTCCGAGCAGTACTTC | CASSPTGTGGSEQYF
- | TRBJ2-1 | - | TRBV6-5 | TGTGCCAGCAGCCGAGCGGATGAGCAGTTCTTC | CASSRADEQFF
- | TRBJ1-5 | once | TRBV20-1 | TGCAGTGCTTTTCGAGGGGGAGGGGGTCGCAATCAGCCCCAGCATTTT | CSAFRGGGGRNQPQHF
- | TRBJ2-1 | - | TRBV2 | TGTGCCAGCAGACCGGGGGGCCTATACAATGAGCAGTTCTTC | CASRPGGLYNEQFF
TRBD1 | TRBJ2-1 | - | TRBV18 | TGTGCCAGCTCACCGGGGACAGACAACAATGAGCAGTTCTTC | CASSPGTDNNEQFF
- | TRBJ1-4 | - | TRBV28 | TGTGCCAGCAGTTTGGGAAGAGGGGTTGAAAAACTGTTTTTT | CASSLGRGVEKLFF
- | TRBJ1-2 | - | TRBV2 | TGTGCCAGCAGTCCGAGTAAGAACTATGGCTACACCTTC | CASSPSKNYGYTF
- | TRBJ2-1 | - | TRBV3-1 | TGTGCCAGCAGCCAAGGGACAGCCCAACTGGGTTACAATGAGCAGTTCTTC | CASSQGTAQLGYNEQFF
- | TRBJ2-6 | once | TRBV19 | TGTGCCAGTAGTATCCCCGGGGACGGGGCCAACGTCCTGACTTTC | CASSIPGDGANVLTF
TRBD1 | TRBJ1-2 | - | TRBV20-1 | TGCAGTGCTAGACGGGACAGGGGCCCACTTAACTATGGCTACACCTTC | CSARRDRGPLNYGYTF
TRBD1 | TRBJ2-7 | - | TRBV20-1 | TGCAGTGCTGGTCTCCGGGACAGCGCTAACTACGAGCAGTACTTC | CSAGLRDSANYEQYF
- | TRBJ2-7 | few | TRBV6-2/TRBV6-3 | TGTGCCAGCAGTTACACAGGCGGAATCTACGAGCAGTACTTC | CASSYTGGIYEQYF
- | TRBJ2-7 | - | TRBV14 | TGTGCCAGCAGCCTTTGGGACAACTCCTACGAGCAGTACTTC | CASSLWDNSYEQYF
- | TRBJ1-2 | - | TRBV10-3 | TGTGCCACTGTCACCGACAGTAACTATGGCTACACCTTC | CATVTDSNYGYTF
- | TRBJ1-2 | - | TRBV6-5 | TGTGCCAGCAGTTACTCAGGGACATCGGGCGGGGATGGCTACACCTTC | CASSYSGTSGGDGYTF
- | TRBJ1-1 | once | TRBV19 | TGTGCCAGTAGTATCGGCGCTTCGAACACTGAAGCTTTCTTT | CASSIGASNTEAFF
- | TRBJ2-6 | - | TRBV6-1 | TGTGCCAGCAGTGCCCCAGGTGGGGGCGGGATTGGGGCCAACGTCCTGACTTTC | CASSAPGGGGIGANVLTF
- | TRBJ1-6 | few | TRBV20-1 | TGCAGTGCGTACAACCAGGGTGGTAATTCACCCCTCCACTTT | CSAYNQGGNSPLHF
TRBD1 | TRBJ2-7 | once | TRBV10-1 | TGCGCCGTTACCGGGACAGCGCCCTACGAGCAGTACTTC | CAVTGTAPYEQYF